A selection of T cell receptor beta chains follows, all from one sample in a study of CD8 T cells in Susac syndrome. TCRdb processed the immunoSEQ multiplex PCR reads anew with MiXCR; each CDR3 protein has one entry. Of 150,000 to 200,000 distinct CDR3 sequences listed, 90% to 95% are singletons. The sequenced sample consisted of CD4+ T cells from PBMCs. Source of these receptors: a human donor with Susac syndrome. Both conserved end residues are part of each CDR3. Fields, in order: J gene, clone size, V gene, D gene, CDR3 protein, CDR3 DNA. A D gene is named only where the DNA matches it firmly. A row's size may be missing; if present it is once, few, many or a size class.

>TRBJ1-5|.|TRBV20-1|.
CSARDNNQPQHF
TGCAGTGCTAGAGATAACAATCAGCCCCAGCATTTT
>TRBJ1-5|.|TRBV20-1|.
CSARDPRGQPYQPQHF
TGCAGTGCTAGAGACCCCAGGGGCCAGCCTTATCAGCCCCAGCATTTT
>TRBJ2-2|.|TRBV18|TRBD2
CASSPSPGLAGSAGELFF
TGTGCCAGCTCACCTTCGCCGGGACTAGCGGGATCAGCCGGGGAGCTGTTTTTT
>TRBJ2-7|.|TRBV4-2|TRBD2
CASSQGTSGTFYEQYF
TGTGCCAGCAGCCAAGGGACTAGCGGGACATTCTACGAGCAGTACTTC
>TRBJ1-1|.|TRBV15|.
CATSKGLQNTEAFF
TGTGCCACCAGCAAGGGCCTCCAGAACACTGAAGCTTTCTTT
>TRBJ2-5|once|TRBV6-1|TRBD2
CASSQTSGGPWETQYF
TGTGCCAGCAGCCAGACTAGCGGGGGGCCCTGGGAGACCCAGTACTTC
>TRBJ2-7|.|TRBV5-6|.
CASSLSHEQYF
TGTGCCAGCAGCTTGAGTCACGAGCAGTACTTC
>TRBJ2-1|.|TRBV7-9|.
CAAQEQFF
TGTGCCGCTCAAGAGCAGTTCTTC
>TRBJ1-2|.|TRBV7-6|.
CASSLGTSHGYTF
TGTGCCAGCAGCTTAGGGACATCGCATGGCTACACCTTC
>TRBJ1-2|.|TRBV2|TRBD1
CASSVRDSSSGYTF
TGTGCCAGCAGTGTCCGGGACAGTTCTTCAGGCTACACCTTC
>TRBJ1-1|once|TRBV6-6|.
CASSLEVGREAFF
TGTGCCAGCAGTTTAGAGGTAGGCCGTGAAGCTTTCTTT
>TRBJ2-1|.|TRBV9|TRBD1
CASSVVSGTGSSYNEQFF
TGTGCCAGCAGCGTAGTTTCCGGGACAGGGAGTTCTTACAATGAGCAGTTCTTC
>TRBJ1-2|.|TRBV19|TRBD1
CASRSGQGANYGYTF
TGTGCCAGTAGATCCGGACAGGGGGCTAACTATGGCTACACCTTC
>TRBJ1-5|.|TRBV29-1|TRBD1
CSVGTGGASNQPQHF
TGCAGCGTTGGCACAGGGGGGGCCAGCAATCAGCCCCAGCATTTT